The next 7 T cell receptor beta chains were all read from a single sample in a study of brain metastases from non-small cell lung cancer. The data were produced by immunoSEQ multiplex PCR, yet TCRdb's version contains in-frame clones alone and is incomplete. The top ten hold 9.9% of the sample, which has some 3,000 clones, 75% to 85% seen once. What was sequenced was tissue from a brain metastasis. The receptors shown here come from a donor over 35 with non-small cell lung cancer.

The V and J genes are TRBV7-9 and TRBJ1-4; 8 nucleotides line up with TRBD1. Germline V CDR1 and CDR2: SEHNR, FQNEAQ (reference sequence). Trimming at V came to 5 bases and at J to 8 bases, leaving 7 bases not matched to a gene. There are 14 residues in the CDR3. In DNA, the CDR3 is TGTGCCAGCAGCCGCACAGGGGGTGTAGAAAAACTGTTTTTT. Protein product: CASSRTGGVEKLFF.

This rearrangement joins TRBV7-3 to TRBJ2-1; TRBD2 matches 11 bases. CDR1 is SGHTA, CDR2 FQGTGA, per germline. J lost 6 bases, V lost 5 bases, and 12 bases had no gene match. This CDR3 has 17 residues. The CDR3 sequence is CASSPFSGRASGNEQFF. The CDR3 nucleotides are TGTGCCAGCAGCCCGTTTAGCGGGAGGGCCTCGGGCAATGAGCAGTTCTTC.

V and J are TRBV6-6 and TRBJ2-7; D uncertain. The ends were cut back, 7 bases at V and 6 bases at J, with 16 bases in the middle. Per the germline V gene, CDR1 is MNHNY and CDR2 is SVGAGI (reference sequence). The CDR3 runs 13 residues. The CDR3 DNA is TGTGCCAGCACCATAACCGAAGGCTCCGAGCAGTACTTC. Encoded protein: CASTITEGSEQYF.

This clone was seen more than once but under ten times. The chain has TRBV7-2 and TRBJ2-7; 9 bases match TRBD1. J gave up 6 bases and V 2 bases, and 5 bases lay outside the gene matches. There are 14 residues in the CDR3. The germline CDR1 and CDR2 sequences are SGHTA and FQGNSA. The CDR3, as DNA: TGTGCCAGCAGCTTATGGACAGGGGAGGCCGAGCAGTACTTC. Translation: CASSLWTGEAEQYF.

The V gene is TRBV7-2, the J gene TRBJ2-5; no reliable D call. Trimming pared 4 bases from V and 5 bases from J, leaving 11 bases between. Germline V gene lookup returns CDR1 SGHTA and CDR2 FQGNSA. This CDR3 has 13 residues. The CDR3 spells CASSYPNRETQYF. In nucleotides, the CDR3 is TGTGCCAGCAGCTACCCGAATCGGGAGACCCAGTACTTC.

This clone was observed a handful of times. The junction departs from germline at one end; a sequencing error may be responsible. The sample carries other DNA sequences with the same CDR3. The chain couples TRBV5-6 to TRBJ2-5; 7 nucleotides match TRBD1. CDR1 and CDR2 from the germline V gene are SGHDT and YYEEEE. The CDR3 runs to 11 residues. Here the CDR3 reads CASSQGETQYF. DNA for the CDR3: TGTGCCAGCAGCCAGGGGGAGACTCAGTACTTC.

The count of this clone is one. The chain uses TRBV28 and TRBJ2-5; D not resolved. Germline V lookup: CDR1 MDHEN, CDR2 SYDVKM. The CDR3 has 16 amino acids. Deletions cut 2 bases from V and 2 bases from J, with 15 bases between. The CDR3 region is CASSLRFRVPQETQYF. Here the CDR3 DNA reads TGTGCCAGCAGTTTAAGGTTTCGCGTACCTCAAGAGACCCAGTACTTC.